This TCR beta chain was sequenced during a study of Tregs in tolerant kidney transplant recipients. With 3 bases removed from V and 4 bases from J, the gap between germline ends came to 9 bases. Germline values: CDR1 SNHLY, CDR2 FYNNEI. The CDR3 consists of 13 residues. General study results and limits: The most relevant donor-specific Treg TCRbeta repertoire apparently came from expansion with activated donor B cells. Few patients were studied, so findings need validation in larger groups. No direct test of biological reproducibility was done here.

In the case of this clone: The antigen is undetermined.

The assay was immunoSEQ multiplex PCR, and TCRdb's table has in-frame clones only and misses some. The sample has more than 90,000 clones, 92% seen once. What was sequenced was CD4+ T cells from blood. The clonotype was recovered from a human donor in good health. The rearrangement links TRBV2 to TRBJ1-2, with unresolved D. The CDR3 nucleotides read TGTGCCAGCAGTGAGGGGAGGCTCTATGGCTACACCTTC. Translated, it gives CASSEGRLYGYTF.